Each of the 14 T cell receptor beta chains below was sequenced from the same sample in a study of blood T cell repertoires in COVID-19. Generated by immunoSEQ multiplex PCR, the TCRdb table keeps only in-frame clones and is missing some. The sample consists of more than 200,000 clones, about nine tenths of them appearing once. The sequencing sample was made of peripheral blood. The receptors stem from a man aged 65-85 years with acute or convalescent COVID-19.

The chain is built from TRBV29-1 and TRBJ2-4; TRBD2 might be the D (6 bases). Germline CDR1 is SQVTM and CDR2 is ANQGSEA. This CDR3 has 12 amino acids. V was pared by 3 bases and J by 7 bases, with 10 bases between. The chain's CDR3 is CSVEAGRNIQYF. Written as DNA, the CDR3 is TGCAGCGTTGAGGCAGGGAGGAACATTCAGTACTTC.

The rearrangement joins TRBV6-2 or TRBV6-3 to TRBJ1-2; 7 positions agree with TRBD1. The CDR3 consists of 14 residues. From germline, CDR1 is MNHEY and CDR2 SVGEGT. J was trimmed by 0 bases and V by 5 bases; bases with no gene match: 3. The CDR3 coding sequence is TGTGCCAGCAGTAGGGACAGAACTAACTATGGCTACACCTTC. It encodes CASSRDRTNYGYTF.

V and J are TRBV19 and TRBJ2-3, with D perhaps matching TRBD2 (6 bases). V was cut by 6 bases and J by 5 bases, with 18 bases left in between. The CDR3 runs to 15 residues. CDR1 is LNHDA and CDR2 is SQIVND in the germline V gene (reference sequence). DNA for the CDR3: TGTGCCAGTAGACACCCGGGACTCCGGGGAGATACGCAGTATTTT. This translates into CASRHPGLRGDTQYF.

V gene TRBV6-5 combines with J gene TRBJ1-1; D gene ambiguous. Germline V gene sequence: CDR1 MNHEY, CDR2 SVGAGI. V was pared by 9 bases and J by 3 bases, with 8 bases between. This CDR3 has 11 amino acids. The CDR3 region is CASRGYTEAFF. DNA for the CDR3: TGTGCCAGTAGAGGTTACACTGAAGCTTTCTTT.

The rearrangement joins TRBV15 to TRBJ2-1; the D is unclear. V lost 3 bases and J 0 bases, leaving 12 bases between the germline ends. The V gene's germline CDR1 is LNHNV and CDR2 YYDKDF (reference sequence). CDR3 length: 16 residues. The DNA of the CDR3 is TGTGCCACCAGCAGGATCCAACTGAGCTCCTACAATGAGCAGTTCTTC. Translated, it gives CATSRIQLSSYNEQFF.

The chain uses TRBV6-5 and TRBJ2-1; D perhaps matches TRBD2 (6 bases). This CDR3 has 14 residues. V was shortened by 5 bases and J by 4 bases, with 12 bases between the two germline ends. Germline V gene lookup returns CDR1 MNHEY and CDR2 SVGAGI. The DNA of the CDR3 is TGTGCCAGCAGTCCCCCGGACTATTACAATGAGCAGTTCTTC. This translates into CASSPPDYYNEQFF.

This clone was seen a handful of times. J is TRBJ1-2 and V is TRBV5-4; 9 bases line up with TRBD1. After removal of 3 bases from V and 0 bases from J, the junction contained 0 bases not matched to a gene. The germline V gene encodes CDR1 SGHNT and CDR2 YYREEE (reference sequence). The CDR3 has 14 residues. The CDR3, as DNA: TGTGCCAGCAGCTGGGACAGGGCTAACTATGGCTACACCTTC. Its translation: CASSWDRANYGYTF.

The chain employs TRBV12-5 and TRBJ2-5; 9 positions agree with TRBD1. The CDR3 sequence is 14 residues long. Unmatched junction bases numbered 1, after V lost 2 bases and J lost 3 bases. The germline gives CDR1 LGHNT, CDR2 FRNRAP. The CDR3 loop reads CASGLTGGEETQYF. CDR3 nucleotides: TGTGCTAGTGGTTTGACAGGGGGCGAAGAGACCCAGTACTTC.

V usage is TRBV19 and J usage is TRBJ2-2; 9 bases map to TRBD1. This CDR3 is 14 amino acids long. Per the germline V gene, CDR1 is LNHDA and CDR2 is SQIVND (reference sequence). Germline trimming cut 5 bases from V and 6 bases from J; bases unmatched to any gene: 4. The CDR3 here is CASSRDRVPGELFF. The CDR3 DNA follows: TGTGCCAGTAGTCGGGACAGGGTCCCCGGGGAGCTGTTTTTT.

The genes are TRBV9 and TRBJ2-1; TRBD1 might be the D (6 bases). Germline V lookup: CDR1 SGDLS, CDR2 YYNGEE. CDR3 size: 15 residues. V lost 4 bases and J 4 bases, leaving 15 bases between the germline ends. The CDR3 sequence is CASSSQGDPYNEQFF. CDR3 nucleotides: TGTGCCAGCAGCTCACAGGGTGACCCTTACAATGAGCAGTTCTTC. Full variable domain (remainder filled in from reference TRBV9 and TRBJ2-1): DSGVTQTPKHLITATGQRVTLRCSPRSGDLSVYWYQQSLDQGLQFLIQYYNGEERAKGNILERFSAQQFPDLHSELNLSSLELGDSALYFCASSSQGDPYNEQFFGPGTRLTVL.

The J gene is TRBJ2-1, the V gene TRBV23-1; 7 nucleotides agree with TRBD1. TRBV23-1 is reported as an ORF; its role is uncertain. The V segment lost 0 bases and the J segment 9 bases; nucleotides outside the gene matches: 20. The CDR3 has 19 residues. The CDR3 bases are TGCGCCAGCAGTCAATCAGAACGCAGGGGGTTAATCGGTTCTTGTGAGCAGTTCTTC. It yields the protein CASSQSERRGLIGSCEQFF.

The J gene is TRBJ2-7, the V gene TRBV19; a weak D match, TRBD2 (6 bases). The CDR3 has 14 amino acids. V was cut by 3 bases and J by 2 bases, with 11 bases left in between. The germline gives CDR1 LNHDA, CDR2 SQIVND (reference sequence). The DNA for the CDR3 is TGTGCCAGTAGTATTTTTAGCGGACCCTACGAGCAGTACTTC. It encodes CASSIFSGPYEQYF.

The CDR3, as DNA: TGTGCCAGCAGCTTGGATCTCGCGTACCAAGAGACCCAGTACTTC. Encoded protein: CASSLDLAYQETQYF. This sequence joins TRBV5-4 and TRBJ2-5; D not certain. The CDR3 is 15 amino acids. Germline CDR1 reads SGHNT; CDR2 reads YYREEE (reference sequence). Trimming left V 0 bases short and J 0 bases short, with 9 bases between. Full variable domain (missing parts from reference TRBV5-4 and TRBJ2-5): ETGVTQSPTHLIKTRGQQVTLRCSSQSGHNTVSWYQQALGQGPQFIFQYYREEENGRGNFPPRFSGLQFPNYSSELNVNALELDDSALYLCASSLDLAYQETQYFGPGTRLLVL.

The chain has TRBV7-9 and TRBJ1-3; no firm D call. CDR1 is SEHNR and CDR2 is FQNEAQ in the germline V gene (reference sequence). This CDR3 spans 12 amino acids. V lost 5 bases and J 13 bases, leaving 15 bases between the germline ends. This CDR3 is CASSPQGEAIYF. In nucleotides, the CDR3 is TGTGCCAGCAGCCCCCAAGGAGAGGCGATATATTTT.